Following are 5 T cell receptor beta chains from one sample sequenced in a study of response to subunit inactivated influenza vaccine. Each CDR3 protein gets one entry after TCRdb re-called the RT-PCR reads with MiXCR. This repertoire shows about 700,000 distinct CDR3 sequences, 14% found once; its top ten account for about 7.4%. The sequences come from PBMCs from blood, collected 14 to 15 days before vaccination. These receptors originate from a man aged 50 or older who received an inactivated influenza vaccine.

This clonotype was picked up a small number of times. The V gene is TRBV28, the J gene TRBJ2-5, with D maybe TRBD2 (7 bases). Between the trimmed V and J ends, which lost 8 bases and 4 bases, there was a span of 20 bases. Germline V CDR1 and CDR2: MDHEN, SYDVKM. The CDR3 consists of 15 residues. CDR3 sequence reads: CASLQGGRGTETQYF. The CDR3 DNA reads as TGTGCCAGCCTCCAGGGTGGGAGGGGGACAGAGACCCAGTACTTC.

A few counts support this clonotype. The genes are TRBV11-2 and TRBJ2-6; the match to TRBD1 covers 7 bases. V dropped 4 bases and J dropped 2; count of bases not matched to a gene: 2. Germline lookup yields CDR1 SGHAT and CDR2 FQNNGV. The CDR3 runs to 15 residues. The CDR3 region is CASSYQGAGANVLTF. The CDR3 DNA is TGTGCCAGCAGCTACCAGGGGGCTGGGGCCAACGTCCTGACTTTC.

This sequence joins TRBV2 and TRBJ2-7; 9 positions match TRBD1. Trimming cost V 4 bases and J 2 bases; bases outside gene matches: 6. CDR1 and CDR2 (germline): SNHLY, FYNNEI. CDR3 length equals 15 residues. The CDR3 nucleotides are TGTGCCAGCAGTGGGGACAGGGTAGGAACCTACGAGCAGTACTTC. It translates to CASSGDRVGTYEQYF.

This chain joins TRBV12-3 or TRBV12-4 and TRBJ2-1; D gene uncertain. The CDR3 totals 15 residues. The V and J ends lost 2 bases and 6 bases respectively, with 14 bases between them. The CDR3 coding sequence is TGTGCCAGCAGTTTATCCGGAACCACCCGCAATGAGCAGTTCTTC. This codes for CASSLSGTTRNEQFF.

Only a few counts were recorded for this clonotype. Here the CDR3 DNA reads TGTGCCTGGAGTGTACGTGGGGGACAGGCTAAATCCTACGAGCAGTACTTC. Its protein is CAWSVRGGQAKSYEQYF. The chain joins TRBV30 to TRBJ2-7; 8 positions match TRBD1. The germline V gene encodes CDR1 GTSNPN and CDR2 SVGIG (reference sequence). The CDR3 runs 17 residues. With 0 bases clipped from V and 1 base from J, the junction kept 11 bases outside the gene matches. Complete variable domain (other parts from reference TRBV30 and TRBJ2-7): SQTIHQWPATLVQPVGSPLSLECTVEGTSNPNLYWYRQAAGRGLQLLFYSVGIGQISSEVPQNLSASRPQDRQFILSSKKLLLSDSGFYLCAWSVRGGQAKSYEQYFGPGTRLTVT.